One T cell receptor beta chain is described in this entry. The V and J ends lost 5 bases and 0 bases, in that order; junction bases with no gene match: 6. The germline gives CDR1 MNHNS, CDR2 SASEGT. The CDR3 covers 15 residues. These data come from a study of technical replicates of blood from several donors. Only in-frame clones appear in the TCRdb table, and some are missing; sequencing was by immunoSEQ multiplex PCR. The sample shows fewer than 90,000 clones, just under 97% of them seen only once. Material for sequencing was T cells isolated from PBMCs. This TCR came from a human donor in good health. J is TRBJ1-2 and V is TRBV6-1, with TRBD1 identical over 7 bases. CDR3 sequence: CASSKDREANYGYTF. The DNA for the CDR3 is TGTGCCAGCAGTAAAGACAGGGAAGCTAACTATGGCTACACCTTC.